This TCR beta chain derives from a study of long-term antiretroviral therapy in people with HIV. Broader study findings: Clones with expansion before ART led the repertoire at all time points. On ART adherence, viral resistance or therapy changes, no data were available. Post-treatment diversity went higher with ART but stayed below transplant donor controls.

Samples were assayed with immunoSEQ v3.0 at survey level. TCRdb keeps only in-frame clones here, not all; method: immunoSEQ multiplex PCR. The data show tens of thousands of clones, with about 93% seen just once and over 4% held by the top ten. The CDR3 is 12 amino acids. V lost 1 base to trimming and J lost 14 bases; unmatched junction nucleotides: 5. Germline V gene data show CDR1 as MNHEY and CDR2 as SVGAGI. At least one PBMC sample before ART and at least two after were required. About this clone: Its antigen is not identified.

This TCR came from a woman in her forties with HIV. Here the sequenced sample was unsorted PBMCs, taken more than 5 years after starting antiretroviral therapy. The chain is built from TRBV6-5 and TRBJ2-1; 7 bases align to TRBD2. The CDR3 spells CASSYYGTTEFF. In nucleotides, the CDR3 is TGTGCCAGCAGTTACTACGGGACTACTGAGTTCTTC.